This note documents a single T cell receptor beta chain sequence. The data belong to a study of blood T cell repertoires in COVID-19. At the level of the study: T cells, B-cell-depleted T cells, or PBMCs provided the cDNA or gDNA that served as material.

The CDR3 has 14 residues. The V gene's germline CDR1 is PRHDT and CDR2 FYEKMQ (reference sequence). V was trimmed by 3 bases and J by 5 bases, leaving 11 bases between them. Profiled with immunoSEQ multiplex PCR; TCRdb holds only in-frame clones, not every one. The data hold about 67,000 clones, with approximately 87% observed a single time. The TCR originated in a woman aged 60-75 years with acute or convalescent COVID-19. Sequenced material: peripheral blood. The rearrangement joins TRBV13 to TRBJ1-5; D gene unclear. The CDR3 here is CASSFGGRHQPQHF. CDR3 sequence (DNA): TGTGCCAGCAGCTTCGGCGGGCGACATCAGCCCCAGCATTTT.